This T cell receptor (beta chain) was captured by sequencing in a study of shared clonotypes between healthy human individuals. Study findings and constraints: Lower generation probabilities were found for non-shared clonotypes than for those shared by all four donors. Deeper or shallower sequencing was expected to change how clonotypes are shared among donors.

In its sample, this clone was seen once. The antigen is unknown. Generated by immunoSEQ multiplex PCR, the TCRdb table keeps only in-frame clones and is missing some. The table records roughly 2,500,000 clones, roughly 93% of them present only once. The ends were cut back, 4 bases at V and 7 bases at J, with 12 bases in the middle. The CDR3 is made up of 13 amino acids. Germline-derived CDR1 and CDR2 are SGHDT and YYEEEE. The chain is built from TRBV5-6 and TRBJ2-4; D may be TRBD2 (5 bases). The sequencing sample was made of naive CD4+ T cells from PBMCs. Subset denoted: CD45RA+ positively selected. The receptor was derived from a man between 18 and 35 years old in good health. Some clones in this sample may be carry-over from other donors' samples. In DNA, the CDR3 is TGTGCCAGCAGCCTGAGGGAGAGGAACATTCAGTACTTC. This sequence encodes CASSLRERNIQYF. Full variable domain (missing parts from reference TRBV5-6 and TRBJ2-4): DAGVTQSPTHLIKTRGQQVTLRCSPKSGHDTVSWYQQALGQGPQFIFQYYEEEERQRGNFPDRFSGHQFPNYSSELNVNALLLGDSALYLCASSLRERNIQYFGAGTRLSVL.